The clone carrying this T cell receptor (beta chain) was counted ten times or more. Its antigen is not identified. Between the trimmed V and J ends, which lost 4 bases and 2 bases, there was a span of 10 bases. CDR1 and CDR2 (germline): SGHTA, FQGNSA. This CDR3 comprises 14 residues. The record originates from a study of esophageal squamous cell carcinoma under preoperative chemotherapy. Broader study findings: Peripheral T cells showed a significant TCR diversity increase after chemotherapy, unlike tumor-infiltrating lymphocytes. After treatment, tumor-infiltrating lymphocytes apparently came partly from blood T cells. Clonal contraction, more than amplification, hit abundant clones after paclitaxel-nedaplatin.

TCRdb recomputed calls from the PCR reads with MiXCR, one row per CDR3 protein. The data contain about 16,000 distinct CDR3 sequences, roughly half of them singletons. This sample's time point: before preoperative PTX-NDP chemotherapy. Preoperative chemotherapy with paclitaxel-nedaplatin was given to patients before surgery. This receptor was identified in a human donor with esophageal squamous cell carcinoma. The donor label of this sample is uncertain. This specimen was collected from a patient given preoperative chemotherapy. The rearrangement joins TRBV7-2 to TRBJ2-3; D perhaps matches TRBD1 (5 bases). CDR3 sequence reads: CASSSQGNTDTQYF. CDR3 coding DNA: TGTGCCAGCAGCTCCCAGGGAAACACAGATACGCAGTATTTT.